Shown below are 9 T cell receptor beta chains from a single sample sequenced in a study of T cell changes during pregnancy in multiple sclerosis. The repertoire was sequenced with immunoSEQ multiplex PCR; TCRdb's copy has only in-frame clones and lacks some. The sample carries about 40,000 clones, approximately 92% recorded once. Sample: peripheral blood, taken before pregnancy. The receptors here all came from a female donor with multiple sclerosis, enrolled in a pregnancy study.

As for this clone: A read error may account for a junction end that differs from germline. The J gene is TRBJ1-2, the V gene TRBV5-4; D call uncertain. Per the germline V gene, CDR1 is SGHNT and CDR2 is YYREEE (reference sequence). This CDR3 is built from 12 residues. The CDR3 here is CASSLAGSSRAF. CDR3 in DNA: TGTGCCAGCAGCTTGGCCGGGAGCAGCCGGGCCTTC.

CDR3 region: CASRRDSQETQYF. CDR3 in DNA: TGTGCCAGCAGGCGGGACAGCCAAGAGACCCAGTACTTC. The gene calls are TRBV5-5 and TRBJ2-5; TRBD1 might be the D (7 bases). V was clipped by 5 bases and J by 1 base, with 9 bases between them. This CDR3 contains 13 residues. The germline CDR1 and CDR2 sequences are SGHKS and YYEKEE (reference sequence).

The chain employs TRBV19 and TRBJ2-3; D remains ambiguous. The CDR3 runs to 12 residues. V was shortened by 6 bases and J by 5 bases, with 9 bases between the two germline ends. CDR1 and CDR2 (germline): LNHDA, SQIVND (reference sequence). CDR3: CASSLRGDTQYF. In nucleotides, the CDR3 is TGTGCCAGTAGCCTCCGAGGAGATACGCAGTATTTT. The whole variable domain, filled in from reference TRBV19 and TRBJ2-3, reads DGGITQSPKYLFRKEGQNVTLSCEQNLNHDAMYWYRQDPGQGLRLIYYSQIVNDFQKGDIAEGYSVSREKKESFPLTVTSAQKNPTAFYLCASSLRGDTQYFGPGTRLTVL.

The chain is built from TRBV27 and TRBJ2-2, with 12 bases aligning to TRBD2. This CDR3 spans 18 amino acids. Germline CDR1 is MNHEY and CDR2 is SMNVEV (reference sequence). V lost 3 bases, J lost 4 bases, and 9 bases stayed unmatched. The CDR3 coding sequence is TGTGCCAGCAGTTTGTTGTCTAGCGGGAGGGTGGGCACCGGGGAGCTGTTTTTT. Protein product: CASSLLSSGRVGTGELFF.

The chain joins TRBV5-8 to TRBJ2-5; TRBD2 matches at 7 bases. CDR3 length equals 13 residues. With 4 bases clipped from V and 2 bases from J, the junction kept 2 bases outside the gene matches. Germline V gene data show CDR1 as SGHTS and CDR2 as YDEGEE. CDR3 amino acids: CASSRGLQETQYF. Written as DNA, the CDR3 is TGTGCCAGCAGCCGGGGACTACAAGAGACCCAGTACTTC.

The chain is built from TRBV5-1 and TRBJ2-3; 8 bases are a match to TRBD2. The trim removed 0 bases at V and 2 bases at J, leaving 2 bases unmatched. The CDR3 is 15 residues long. Germline CDR1 reads SGHRS; CDR2 reads YFSETQ. CDR3 region: CASSLGLASTDTQYF. The CDR3 nucleotides are TGCGCCAGCAGCTTGGGACTAGCGTCCACAGATACGCAGTATTTT. The complete variable domain, with remaining parts taken from reference TRBV5-1 and TRBJ2-3, reads KAGVTQTPRYLIKTRGQQVTLSCSPISGHRSVSWYQQTPGQGLQFLFEYFSETQRNKGNFPGRFSGRQFSNSRSEMNVSTLELGDSALYLCASSLGLASTDTQYFGPGTRLTVL.

This chain uses TRBV4-3 with TRBJ2-4; D not resolved. This CDR3 has 13 residues. Trimming stripped 8 bases from V and 2 bases from J, with 10 bases between. CDR1 LGHNA and CDR2 YSLEER come from the germline V gene. CDR3 region: CASAPRTKNIQYF. The DNA of the CDR3 is TGCGCCAGCGCCCCGAGGACCAAAAACATTCAGTACTTC.

This clone was detected only a few times. The rearrangement joins TRBV7-9 to TRBJ1-1; no clear D. V dropped 1 base and J dropped 11 bases, with 17 bases sitting between them. CDR3 length equals 14 residues. Germline CDR1 and CDR2: SEHNR and FQNEAQ (reference sequence). Here the CDR3 DNA reads TGTGCCAGCAGCTTAGTCGAGCGGAGCCGGACGGCTTTCTTT. This encodes CASSLVERSRTAFF.

J is TRBJ1-5 and V is TRBV27, with TRBD1 matching over 7 bases. J gave up 0 bases and V 0 bases, and 8 bases lay outside the gene matches. The germline V gene encodes CDR1 MNHEY and CDR2 SMNVEV (reference sequence). This CDR3 contains 18 residues. This CDR3 is CASSLSWDSLYSNQPQHF. The CDR3 nucleotides are TGTGCCAGCAGTTTATCATGGGACAGCCTTTATAGCAATCAGCCCCAGCATTTT.